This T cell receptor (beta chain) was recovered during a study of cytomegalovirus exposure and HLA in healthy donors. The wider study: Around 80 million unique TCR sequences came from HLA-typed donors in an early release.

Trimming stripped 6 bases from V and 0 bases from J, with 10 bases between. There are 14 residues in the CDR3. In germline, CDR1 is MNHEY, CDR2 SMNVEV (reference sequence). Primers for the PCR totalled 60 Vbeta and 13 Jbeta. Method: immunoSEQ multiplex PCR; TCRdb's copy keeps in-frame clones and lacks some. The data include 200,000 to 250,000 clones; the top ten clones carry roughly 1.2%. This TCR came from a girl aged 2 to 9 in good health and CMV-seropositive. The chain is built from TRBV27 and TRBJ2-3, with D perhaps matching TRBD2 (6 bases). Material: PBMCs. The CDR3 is CASSPDYSTDTQYF. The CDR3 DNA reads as TGTGCCAGCAGCCCGGACTACAGCACAGATACGCAGTATTTT.